A single sample is the source of the 22 T cell receptor beta chains below, sequenced in a study of blood T cell repertoires in COVID-19. TCRdb's table, derived via immunoSEQ multiplex PCR, lists solely in-frame clones and lacks some. This sample has roughly 91,000 clones; roughly 78% occur once, and the top ten carry 1.2%. Sequencing input: peripheral blood. These receptor sequences come from an elderly woman with acute or convalescent COVID-19.

The V gene is TRBV29-1, the J gene TRBJ1-1; D unclear. V lost 7 bases, J lost 4 bases, and 7 bases lay in between. Looked up from germline, CDR1 is SQVTM and CDR2 is ANQGSEA. The CDR3 runs to 10 residues. This CDR3 is CSGGGTEAFF. CDR3 nucleotide sequence: TGCAGCGGAGGCGGCACTGAAGCTTTCTTT.

This rearrangement joins TRBV29-1 to TRBJ2-1; perhaps TRBD2 as D (5 bases). Trimming shortened V by 1 base and J by 6 bases, and 7 bases separated the two germline ends. CDR3 length: 12 residues. CDR1 and CDR2 from the germline V gene are SQVTM and ANQGSEA. The CDR3 spells CSVEGGGNEQFF. The CDR3 DNA follows: TGCAGCGTTGAAGGTGGAGGCAATGAGCAGTTCTTC.

J is TRBJ2-5 and V is TRBV5-1, with TRBD1 as a possible D gene (6 bases). Germline V CDR1 and CDR2: SGHRS, YFSETQ. Trimming removed 0 bases at V and 3 bases at J, with 9 bases between. The CDR3 contains 14 residues. This CDR3 is CASSLAQGEETQYF. The CDR3 DNA follows: TGCGCCAGCAGCTTGGCACAGGGAGAAGAGACCCAGTACTTC.

The chain joins TRBV3-1 (or the pseudogene TRBV3-2) to TRBJ2-7; 9 nucleotides match TRBD2. The CDR3 is 14 residues long. V was clipped by 4 bases and J by 4 bases; unmatched bases: 5. The germline gives CDR1 LGHDT, CDR2 YNNKEL (reference sequence). In nucleotides, the CDR3 is TGTGCCAGCAGCCCCGGCGGGGGGGGGTACGAGCAGTACTTC. Translated: CASSPGGGGYEQYF.

The chain joins TRBV5-1 to TRBJ2-2; 7 nucleotides line up with TRBD1. This CDR3 is built from 15 residues. V trimming: 3 bases; J trimming: 4 bases; junction bases outside the gene matches: 6. Per the germline V gene, CDR1 is SGHRS and CDR2 is YFSETQ. The CDR3 protein is CASSSTGLGTGELFF. The CDR3 DNA reads as TGCGCCAGCAGCTCGACAGGGCTCGGCACCGGGGAGCTGTTTTTT. The full variable domain, in which reference TRBV5-1 and TRBJ2-2 provide the parts outside the CDR3, is KAGVTQTPRYLIKTRGQQVTLSCSPISGHRSVSWYQQTPGQGLQFLFEYFSETQRNKGNFPGRFSGRQFSNSRSEMNVSTLELGDSALYLCASSSTGLGTGELFFGEGSRLTVL.

V and J are TRBV3-1 (or the pseudogene TRBV3-2) and TRBJ1-2; 8 bases agree with TRBD1. With V trimmed by 2 bases and J by 7 bases, 3 bases remained unmatched. The germline V gene has CDR1 LGHDT and CDR2 YNNKEL (reference sequence). The CDR3 sequence is 13 residues long. The CDR3 DNA is TGTGCCAGCAGCCAATATGACAGGGGTGGCTACACCTTC. This sequence encodes CASSQYDRGGYTF.

This chain connects TRBV6-5 to TRBJ2-2, with TRBD2 identical over 9 bases. The CDR3 has 15 amino acids. CDR1 and CDR2 (germline): MNHEY, SVGAGI. Losses at the gene ends were 7 bases for V and 7 bases for J; bases not matched to a gene: 10. CDR3 amino acids: CASNEWSAGGGELFF. CDR3 bases: TGTGCCAGCAACGAGTGGTCAGCGGGAGGCGGGGAGCTGTTTTTT.

The chain uses TRBV18 and TRBJ1-4; D may be TRBD1 (6 bases). Per germline, CDR1 KGHSH and CDR2 LQKENI. The CDR3 sequence is 13 residues long. Trimming removed 8 bases from V and 4 bases from J, with 11 bases in between. CDR3 DNA sequence: TGTGCCAGCGGAGGACAGCATAATGAAAAACTGTTTTTT. As protein: CASGGQHNEKLFF.

This rearrangement joins TRBV7-3 to TRBJ2-3; D is possibly TRBD2 (5 bases). V lost 3 bases to trimming and J lost 4 bases, with 11 bases between them. CDR1 and CDR2 from the germline V gene are SGHTA and FQGTGA. CDR3 length: 14 residues. This chain's CDR3 is CASSLSGDPDTQYF. CDR3 nucleotide sequence: TGTGCCAGCAGCTTGTCCGGGGATCCAGATACGCAGTATTTT.

V gene TRBV28 combines with J gene TRBJ2-1, with 7 positions matching TRBD2. Looked up from germline, CDR1 is MDHEN and CDR2 is SYDVKM. The ends lost 2 bases at V and 6 bases at J; junction bases unmatched: 4. The CDR3 contains 14 residues. The chain's CDR3 is CASSLLAERNEQFF. The CDR3 coding sequence is TGTGCCAGCAGTTTACTAGCGGAACGCAATGAGCAGTTCTTC.

The chain has TRBV19 and TRBJ1-4, with TRBD1 matching 7 bases. V dropped 6 bases and J dropped 5; count of bases not matched to a gene: 6. CDR3 length: 14 amino acids. Germline CDR1 is LNHDA and CDR2 is SQIVND (reference sequence). CDR3 amino acids: CASRGTAINEKLFF. Here the CDR3 DNA reads TGTGCCAGTAGGGGGACAGCTATCAATGAAAAACTGTTTTTT.

The rearrangement joins TRBV5-4 to TRBJ2-2, with 7 bases that match TRBD2. The germline gives CDR1 SGHNT, CDR2 YYREEE (reference sequence). J was trimmed by 2 bases and V by 4 bases; bases with no gene match: 8. The CDR3 sequence is 16 residues long. The CDR3 DNA reads as TGTGCCAGCAGCATTCCTGGGGAGGGAAACACCGGGGAGCTGTTTTTT. Protein: CASSIPGEGNTGELFF.

The CDR3 DNA is TGTGCCACCGGGACAGGGGCCAATTCTGGAGCCTACGAGCAGTACTTC. This codes for CATGTGANSGAYEQYF. This rearrangement joins TRBV10-3 to TRBJ2-7; 10 bases match TRBD1. CDR1 and CDR2 (germline): ENHRY, SYGVKD. The CDR3 is 16 residues long. Trimming removed 10 bases from V and 2 bases from J; junction bases left unmatched: 14.

The V gene is TRBV19, the J gene TRBJ1-5; weak D call: TRBD1 (6 bases). Germline V CDR1 and CDR2: LNHDA, SQIVND (reference sequence). The CDR3 has 14 residues. Trimming cost V 6 bases and J 7 bases, with 16 bases left between them. CDR3 sequence: CASRDTGFRQPQHF. In nucleotides, the CDR3 is TGTGCCAGTAGGGACACAGGGTTTCGACAGCCCCAGCATTTT. The whole variable domain, filled in from reference TRBV19 and TRBJ1-5, reads DGGITQSPKYLFRKEGQNVTLSCEQNLNHDAMYWYRQDPGQGLRLIYYSQIVNDFQKGDIAEGYSVSREKKESFPLTVTSAQKNPTAFYLCASRDTGFRQPQHFGDGTRLSIL.

Notes on this clone: The junction departs from germline at one end; a sequencing error may be responsible. The V gene is TRBV6-5, the J gene TRBJ2-7; 7 nucleotides align to TRBD1. Germline assignment: CDR1 MNHEY and CDR2 SVGAGI. The CDR3 length is 14 residues. In nucleotides, the CDR3 is TGTGCCAGCAGTCCAACCCGGGACAGAAAGCTCCATACCTTC. Translating gives CASSPTRDRKLHTF.

V usage is TRBV11-3 and J usage is TRBJ2-1, with a tentative D call TRBD2 (7 bases). Trimming left V 1 base short and J 5 bases short, with 15 bases between. There are 16 residues in the CDR3. CDR1 and CDR2 (germline): SGHNT, YENEEA. This CDR3 is CASSLAGGGGHNEQFF. The DNA for the CDR3 is TGTGCCAGCAGCTTAGCTGGAGGGGGGGGGCACAATGAGCAGTTCTTC. Using reference TRBV11-3 and TRBJ2-1 for the parts outside the CDR3, the full variable domain is EAGVVQSPRYKIIEKKQPVAFWCNPISGHNTLYWYLQNLGQGPELLIRYENEEAVDDSQLPKDRFSAERLKGVDSTLKIQPAELGDSAVYLCASSLAGGGGHNEQFFGPGTRLTVL.

The J gene is TRBJ2-7, the V gene TRBV11-3, with 7 bases identical to TRBD2. V was pared by 5 bases and J by 7 bases, with 14 bases of the junction left unmatched. The germline V gene has CDR1 SGHNT and CDR2 YENEEA. There are 15 residues in the CDR3. CDR3 bases: TGTGCCAGCAGCCCCGGAGCGGGGCCCTGGAAGGAGCAGTACTTC. Protein sequence: CASSPGAGPWKEQYF.

This chain connects TRBV24-1 to TRBJ2-1, with TRBD1 identical over 7 bases. The CDR3 has 15 residues. CDR1 is KGHDR and CDR2 is SFDVKD in the germline V gene. J lost 8 bases, V lost 9 bases, and 15 bases had no gene match. The CDR3 protein is CATRSQEGAGDEQFF. The CDR3 DNA reads TGTGCCACCCGTTCCCAAGAGGGGGCTGGGGATGAGCAGTTCTTC.

The chain is built from TRBV11-3 and TRBJ2-7; D uncertain. The CDR3 runs to 14 residues. V shed 0 bases and J shed 0 bases, with 6 bases lying between them. The germline CDR1 and CDR2 sequences are SGHNT and YENEEA. The CDR3 region is CASSLDRASYEQYF. The CDR3 bases are TGTGCCAGCAGCTTAGATCGCGCCTCCTACGAGCAGTACTTC.

This rearrangement joins TRBV18 to TRBJ2-2, with TRBD2 matching 11 bases. Germline CDR1 is KGHSH and CDR2 is LQKENI. The trim removed 5 bases at V and 6 bases at J, leaving 5 bases unmatched. There are 15 residues in the CDR3. CDR3 sequence: CASSSTSGKSGELFF. The CDR3 DNA reads TGTGCCAGCTCATCGACTAGCGGGAAATCCGGGGAGCTGTTTTTT.

This chain connects TRBV28 to TRBJ2-7, with D perhaps TRBD2 (5 bases). The V gene lost 1 base and the J gene lost 3 bases, with 16 bases spanning the gap. The CDR3 loop spans 16 amino acids. The germline gives CDR1 MDHEN, CDR2 SYDVKM. CDR3 nucleotide sequence: TGTGCCAGCAGTTTATACGCGCTAGCTGGAGTCTACGAGCAGTACTTC. It yields the protein CASSLYALAGVYEQYF.

The V and J genes are TRBV6-6 and TRBJ1-2, with no clear D. The CDR3 totals 12 residues. Per the germline V gene, CDR1 is MNHNY and CDR2 is SVGAGI (reference sequence). V gave up 8 bases and J gave up 3 bases, with 10 bases separating them. Written as DNA, the CDR3 is TGTGCCAGCTCCGAGGCTGACTATGGCTACACCTTC. It translates to CASSEADYGYTF.